These 27 T cell receptor beta chains were sequenced from one sample in a study of T cell repertoires in cytomegalovirus infection (dated by TCRdb to about 2019). This sample was sequenced with an Illumina HiSeq 1500. TCRdb passed the public sequencing reads through fastp at Q25 and MiXCR, retaining productive beta sequences. Entries that share a CDR3 protein sequence are merged under the most common genes and DNA. This sample has over 150,000 distinct CDR3 sequences in its table, and roughly an eighth of those were observed once. The top ten hold 25% to 30% of the sample. Specimen: PBMCs. These receptor sequences come from a human donor in good health (CMV status not recorded). Some clones in this sample may be carry-over from other donors' samples.

The V and J genes are TRBV12-3 or TRBV12-4 and TRBJ2-2; 7 bases match TRBD1. With 3 bases clipped from V and 5 bases from J, the junction kept 9 bases outside the gene matches. The CDR3 is made up of 16 amino acids. The CDR3, as DNA: TGTGCCAGCAGTTTCATGCGGACAGGCGGGACCGGGGAGCTGTTTTTT. It translates to CASSFMRTGGTGELFF.

In this sample, this clonotype turned up many times. The V call is TRBV7-9, the J call TRBJ1-6; D remains ambiguous. Germline V gene sequence: CDR1 SEHNR, CDR2 FQNEAQ (reference sequence). Trimming removed 4 bases from V and 11 bases from J, with 9 bases in between. The CDR3 sequence is 12 residues long. CDR3 in amino acids: CASSSNRAPLHF. In DNA, the CDR3 is TGTGCCAGCAGCTCCAACCGGGCACCCCTCCACTTT.

The chain has TRBV29-1 and TRBJ2-1, with D maybe TRBD2 (5 bases). Trimming took 4 bases from V and 0 from J, leaving 25 bases between them. From germline, CDR1 is SQVTM and CDR2 ANQGSEA. The CDR3 has 19 amino acids. CDR3 in DNA: TGCAGCGTTGTAGGCTCCGGATCCGGGATTTTAAGCTCCTACAATGAGCAGTTCTTC. The encoded protein is CSVVGSGSGILSSYNEQFF.

The chain carries TRBV20-1 and TRBJ2-1, with 11 bases that match TRBD2. The V and J ends lost 4 bases and 7 bases, in that order; junction bases with no gene match: 6. In germline, CDR1 is DFQATT, CDR2 SNEGSKA (reference sequence). The CDR3 length is 14 residues. This CDR3 reads CSATPGLAANEQFF. CDR3 sequence (DNA): TGCAGTGCTACTCCGGGACTAGCGGCGAATGAGCAGTTCTTC.

At least ten counts were recorded for this clonotype. The rearrangement uses TRBV7-2 and TRBJ1-2; 7 bases match TRBD1. The CDR3 has 13 residues. V dropped 4 bases and J dropped 7; count of bases not matched to a gene: 6. In germline, CDR1 is SGHTA, CDR2 FQGNSA. The CDR3 sequence is CASSSRQGRGYTF. The CDR3 DNA is TGTGCCAGCAGCTCCCGACAGGGCCGTGGCTACACCTTC.

Many counts were recorded for this clonotype. The chain combines TRBV12-3 or TRBV12-4 with TRBJ1-1; D gene uncertain. The CDR3 sequence is 14 residues long. V was pared by 3 bases and J by 2 bases, with 10 bases between. The CDR3: CASSLRADNTEAFF. CDR3 nucleotide sequence: TGTGCCAGCAGTTTGCGGGCAGATAACACTGAAGCTTTCTTT.

This clonotype showed up many times. The chain has TRBV28 and TRBJ2-2; D perhaps matches TRBD2 (7 bases). Trimming removed 6 bases at V and 3 bases at J, with 14 bases between. The CDR3 covers 15 residues. Germline values: CDR1 MDHEN, CDR2 SYDVKM. Written as DNA, the CDR3 is TGTGCCAGCAGCCCGGGGAGGGGGGACACCGGGGAGCTGTTTTTT. It is translated as CASSPGRGDTGELFF.

This chain connects TRBV20-1 to TRBJ2-7; D is possibly TRBD1 or TRBD2 (5 bases each). The ends were cut back, 2 bases at V and 5 bases at J, with 16 bases in the middle. The CDR3 runs 14 residues. The germline CDR1 and CDR2 sequences are DFQATT and SNEGSKA (reference sequence). In nucleotides, the CDR3 is TGCAGTGCTAGATCTTGGGACCGAGGAAACGAGCAGTACTTC. Protein product: CSARSWDRGNEQYF.

This chain links TRBV29-1 with TRBJ2-1; no reliable D call. The CDR3 length is 12 residues. CDR1 is SQVTM and CDR2 is ANQGSEA in the germline V gene. V was clipped by 4 bases and J by 8 bases, with 12 bases between them. This CDR3 reads CSVGGQSHEQFF. As DNA, the CDR3 is TGCAGCGTTGGTGGCCAAAGCCATGAGCAGTTCTTC.

This clonotype showed up many times. The genes are TRBV7-3 and TRBJ2-3; TRBD2 is a possible D gene (5 bases). V lost 2 bases and J lost 7, with 13 bases in between. Germline V gives CDR1 SGHTA, CDR2 FQGTGA. The CDR3 is 14 residues long. CDR3 nucleotides: TGTGCCAGCAGCTTAGAAACTAGTAAGAATACGCAGTATTTT. Translation gives CASSLETSKNTQYF.

In its sample, this clonotype was seen many times. The gene calls are TRBV5-1 and TRBJ2-5; maybe TRBD2 (6 bases). V was cut by 4 bases and J by 1 base, with 8 bases left in between. CDR3 length: 13 residues. Germline V CDR1 and CDR2: SGHRS, YFSETQ. This CDR3 is CASSRTTQETQYF. CDR3 in DNA: TGCGCCAGCAGCCGGACTACCCAAGAGACCCAGTACTTC.

This clonotype was counted a few times. The V call is TRBV28, the J call TRBJ1-2; TRBD1 matches at 7 bases. The CDR3 spans 13 residues. Germline CDR1 is MDHEN and CDR2 is SYDVKM. Trimming at V came to 6 bases and at J to 4 bases, leaving 5 bases not matched to a gene. The DNA for the CDR3 is TGTGCCAGCAGGACGGGACAGATCTATGGCTACACCTTC. It is translated as CASRTGQIYGYTF.

This clonotype was counted only a few times. This rearrangement joins TRBV5-6 to TRBJ2-5; no clear D. Trimming left V 0 bases short and J 4 bases short, with 10 bases between. The CDR3 is 14 amino acids. CDR1 SGHDT and CDR2 YYEEEE come from the germline V gene. Here the CDR3 reads CASSLVPSGETQYF. CDR3 DNA: TGTGCCAGCAGCTTGGTCCCGTCCGGAGAGACCCAGTACTTC. Filled out from reference TRBV5-6 and TRBJ2-5, the complete variable domain reads DAGVTQSPTHLIKTRGQQVTLRCSPKSGHDTVSWYQQALGQGPQFIFQYYEEEERQRGNFPDRFSGHQFPNYSSELNVNALLLGDSALYLCASSLVPSGETQYFGPGTRLLVL.

In its sample, this clonotype was seen many times. The chain joins TRBV7-2 to TRBJ2-7, with 7 bases identical to TRBD1. CDR1 and CDR2 (germline): SGHTA, FQGNSA. The CDR3 has 15 amino acids. The V and J ends lost 0 bases and 2 bases, in that order; junction bases with no gene match: 4. CDR3 residues: CASSLALQGTYEQYF. As DNA, the CDR3 is TGTGCCAGCAGCTTAGCGTTACAGGGGACCTACGAGCAGTACTTC.

V and J are TRBV7-4 and TRBJ2-1; 14 nucleotides line up with TRBD2. The germline gives CDR1 SGHVT, CDR2 SQSDAQ. The J segment lost 12 bases and the V segment lost 5 bases, leaving 9 bases of the junction unmatched. This CDR3 contains 15 residues. As DNA, the CDR3 is TGTGCCAGCAGCCCGGGACTAGCGGGGGTTCGGGGGCAGTTCTTC. It specifies CASSPGLAGVRGQFF.

Concerning this clonotype itself: At one end the junction does not follow the germline gene, possibly because of a read error. The rearrangement links TRBV12-3 or TRBV12-4 to TRBJ2-7, with 7 bases that match TRBD2. This CDR3 region has 12 residues. In DNA, the CDR3 is TGTGCCAGCAGTTTCGGGGGGTACGGGCAGTACTTC. Its protein product is CASSFGGYGQYF.

This clonotype was detected a few times. V usage is TRBV10-3 and J usage is TRBJ2-3, with 14 bases fitting TRBD2. Germline assignment: CDR1 ENHRY and CDR2 SYGVKD. The ends lost 7 bases at V and 5 bases at J; junction bases unmatched: 8. This CDR3 has 16 residues. This chain's CDR3 is CAIKGLAGGRGDTQYF. CDR3 nucleotide sequence: TGTGCCATCAAAGGACTAGCGGGAGGACGTGGAGATACGCAGTATTTT.

The table lists this clonotype with many counts. The rearrangement uses TRBV11-2 and TRBJ2-1; tentative D call: TRBD2 (6 bases). This CDR3 comprises 13 residues. V was pared by 4 bases and J by 7 bases, with 11 bases between. CDR1 is SGHAT and CDR2 is FQNNGV in the germline V gene. As DNA, the CDR3 is TGTGCCAGCAGCTCCTGGGACTTGAATGAGCAGTTCTTC. The encoded protein is CASSSWDLNEQFF.

A remark on this clonotype: This sequence may be a read error, since a much larger clone differs from it by one base. This chain joins TRBV7-2 and TRBJ2-7; D is uncertain. The CDR3 length is 14 residues. V was shortened by 5 bases and J by 6 bases, with 17 bases between the two germline ends. Germline assignment: CDR1 SGHTA and CDR2 FQGNSA. CDR3 nucleotide sequence: TGTGCCAGCAGCCCTGACAATACACGACGCGAGCAGTACTTC. It codes for CASSPDNTRREQYF.

The chain couples TRBV27 to TRBJ2-7; no reliable D call. CDR1 MNHEY and CDR2 SMNVEV come from the germline V gene (reference sequence). The CDR3 spans 15 residues. Trimming cost V 0 bases and J 4 bases, with 13 bases left between them. CDR3 bases: TGTGCCAGCAGTTTATCAAAGGGCCGAGCGTACGAGCAGTACTTC. This codes for CASSLSKGRAYEQYF.

V gene TRBV7-9 combines with J gene TRBJ2-7, with 12 bases fitting TRBD1. This CDR3 has 14 residues. In germline, CDR1 is SEHNR, CDR2 FQNEAQ (reference sequence). Trimming at V came to 5 bases and at J to 7 bases, leaving 6 bases not matched to a gene. The CDR3 DNA reads as TGTGCCAGCAGCACCGGGACAGGGGGCTGGGAGCAGTACTTC. Translation gives CASSTGTGGWEQYF.

This clonotype was recorded once. V usage is TRBV20-1 and J usage is TRBJ2-7; perhaps D is TRBD1 or TRBD2 (5 bases each). With 0 bases removed from V and 6 bases from J, the gap between germline ends came to 12 bases. CDR1 is DFQATT, CDR2 SNEGSKA, per germline (reference sequence). The CDR3 length is 13 residues. This chain's CDR3 is CSARDRGRGEQYF. The CDR3 nucleotides are TGCAGTGCTAGAGATCGGGGCCGAGGCGAGCAGTACTTC.

This chain uses TRBV12-3 or TRBV12-4 with TRBJ2-7, with 12 bases identical to TRBD2. The CDR3 is 17 amino acids. V shed 2 bases, J shed 5 bases, and the junction held 10 bases outside the gene matches. The CDR3 here is CASSLQLAGGFFHEQYF. Written as DNA, the CDR3 is TGTGCCAGCAGTTTACAACTAGCGGGAGGCTTTTTCCACGAGCAGTACTTC.

This clonotype was observed a handful of times. The CDR3 region has the DNA TGTGCCACCGTGGGGAAAACCCGAGGGAATGAGCAGTTCTTC. Amino acid sequence: CATVGKTRGNEQFF. J is TRBJ2-1 and V is TRBV10-3, with D tentatively TRBD2 (5 bases). Germline lookup yields CDR1 ENHRY and CDR2 SYGVKD. Between the trimmed V and J ends, which lost 10 bases and 7 bases, there was a span of 20 bases. The CDR3 totals 14 residues.

V usage is TRBV14 and J usage is TRBJ1-2, with D possibly TRBD1 on 5 matching bases. Deletions cut 0 bases from V and 8 bases from J, with 7 bases between. Per germline, CDR1 SGHDN and CDR2 FVKESK. CDR3 length equals 12 residues. CDR3 residues: CASSQDWGGYTF. DNA for the CDR3: TGTGCCAGCAGCCAAGATTGGGGGGGCTACACCTTC.

The chain combines TRBV5-1 with TRBJ2-3, with 8 bases lining up with TRBD2. V shed 5 bases and J 3 bases; nucleotides not matched to a gene: 5. The CDR3 runs 14 residues. CDR1 and CDR2 from the germline V gene are SGHRS and YFSETQ. The CDR3 DNA follows: TGCGCCAGCAGGGAGCGGGGGACGACAGATACGCAGTATTTT. Protein: CASRERGTTDTQYF.

This clonotype was seen a few times. This chain joins TRBV6-2 or TRBV6-3 and TRBJ2-2, with a weak D call TRBD2 (5 bases). CDR1 is MNHEY and CDR2 is SVGEGT in the germline V gene. CDR3 length equals 14 residues. With 0 bases removed from V and 6 bases from J, the gap between germline ends came to 8 bases. CDR3 DNA sequence: TGTGCCAGCAGTTACTCTGCGGGTTCCGGGGAGCTGTTTTTT. This sequence encodes CASSYSAGSGELFF.